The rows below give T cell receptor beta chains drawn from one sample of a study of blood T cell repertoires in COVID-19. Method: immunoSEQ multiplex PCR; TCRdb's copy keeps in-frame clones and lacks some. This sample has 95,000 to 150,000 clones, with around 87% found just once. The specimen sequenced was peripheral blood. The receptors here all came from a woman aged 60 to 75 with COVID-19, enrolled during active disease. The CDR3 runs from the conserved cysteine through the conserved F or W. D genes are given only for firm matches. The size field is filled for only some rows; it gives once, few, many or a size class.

cdr3_nt: TGTGCCAGCAGCTCACAGGGCGTGGGCTCACCCCTCCACTTT
cdr3_aa: CASSSQGVGSPLHF
j_call: TRBJ1-6
clone_size: .
v_call: TRBV7-6
d_call: .

cdr3_nt: TGTGCCGGGACTAGCAGTTTTCACGGGACCCAGTACTTC
cdr3_aa: CAGTSSFHGTQYF
j_call: TRBJ2-5
clone_size: .
v_call: TRBV30
d_call: TRBD2

cdr3_nt: TGCGCCAGCAGCTTGGGGGGACAGAATTCACCCCTCCACTTT
cdr3_aa: CASSLGGQNSPLHF
j_call: TRBJ1-6
clone_size: once
v_call: TRBV5-1
d_call: TRBD1

cdr3_nt: TGTGCCATCAAGGGACAGGGCGATCAGCCCCAGCATTTT
cdr3_aa: CAIKGQGDQPQHF
j_call: TRBJ1-5
clone_size: few
v_call: TRBV10-3
d_call: TRBD1

cdr3_nt: TGTGCCAGCTCACCGCTGACAGACAGCTACTATGGCTACACCTTC
cdr3_aa: CASSPLTDSYYGYTF
j_call: TRBJ1-2
clone_size: .
v_call: TRBV18
d_call: .

cdr3_nt: TGTGCCAGTAGTATAGCGGAGGGGGCTTCTATGTTCTCTGGCTACACCTTC
cdr3_aa: CASSIAEGASMFSGYTF
j_call: TRBJ1-2
clone_size: few
v_call: TRBV19
d_call: TRBD1

cdr3_nt: TGTGCCAGCAGCCAAGGTCCCGGGGGCAATCAGCCCCAGCATTTT
cdr3_aa: CASSQGPGGNQPQHF
j_call: TRBJ1-5
clone_size: .
v_call: TRBV3-1/TRBV3-2
d_call: .

cdr3_nt: TGTGCCAGCAGCAAAGGAGGGGTCCAAGGGGGCAACCTCCGAGAGACCCAGTACTTC
cdr3_aa: CASSKGGVQGGNLRETQYF
j_call: TRBJ2-5
clone_size: .
v_call: TRBV21-1
d_call: .

cdr3_nt: TGTGCCAGCAGTTTCGGGGCAGGGGGCACAGATACGCAGTATTTT
cdr3_aa: CASSFGAGGTDTQYF
j_call: TRBJ2-3
clone_size: .
v_call: TRBV27
d_call: .

cdr3_nt: TGTGCCAGCAGCGTAAGAGGCTTACCCTCCTACGAGCAGTACTTC
cdr3_aa: CASSVRGLPSYEQYF
j_call: TRBJ2-7
clone_size: .
v_call: TRBV9
d_call: .

cdr3_nt: TGTGCCAGCAGTGTATCCGGGACAGTAGCTAACTATGGCTACACCTTC
cdr3_aa: CASSVSGTVANYGYTF
j_call: TRBJ1-2
clone_size: .
v_call: TRBV27
d_call: TRBD1

cdr3_nt: TGTGCCAGCAGCCAAGAGGGCGGGGTGAGGACTGAAGCTTTCTTT
cdr3_aa: CASSQEGGVRTEAFF
j_call: TRBJ1-1
clone_size: .
v_call: TRBV3-1/TRBV3-2
d_call: .

cdr3_nt: TGTGCCAGCAGCATTAGGGACAGGGGGTCTTTCTTT
cdr3_aa: CASSIRDRGSFF
j_call: TRBJ1-1
clone_size: .
v_call: TRBV13
d_call: TRBD1

cdr3_nt: TGTGCCAGCTCAACTCAGGGGGACTATGGCTACACCTTC
cdr3_aa: CASSTQGDYGYTF
j_call: TRBJ1-2
clone_size: .
v_call: TRBV18
d_call: TRBD1

cdr3_nt: TGTGCCATCAGTGACCCAGGGGGCGCGGACACTGAAGCTTTCTTT
cdr3_aa: CAISDPGGADTEAFF
j_call: TRBJ1-1
clone_size: .
v_call: TRBV10-3
d_call: TRBD1

cdr3_nt: TGCAGCGTTGAAGATCTAGAACGGGGGAACACCGGGGAGCTGTTTTTT
cdr3_aa: CSVEDLERGNTGELFF
j_call: TRBJ2-2
clone_size: .
v_call: TRBV29-1
d_call: .

cdr3_nt: TGCGCCAGCAAAGAAAGGACAGAATTTAACTATGGCTACACCTTC
cdr3_aa: CASKERTEFNYGYTF
j_call: TRBJ1-2
clone_size: .
v_call: TRBV5-1
d_call: .

cdr3_nt: TGTGCCAGCAGCCCTACCGCGGGCACCCATGGCTACACCTTC
cdr3_aa: CASSPTAGTHGYTF
j_call: TRBJ1-2
clone_size: .
v_call: TRBV3-1/TRBV3-2
d_call: .

cdr3_nt: TGCGCCAGCAGCTCCCTCAACGGGGGGGATCAGGAGACCCAGTACTTC
cdr3_aa: CASSSLNGGDQETQYF
j_call: TRBJ2-5
clone_size: .
v_call: TRBV5-1
d_call: TRBD2

cdr3_nt: TGCGCCAGCAGCCAAGAGGGGGCGGGGGGGCCGAGAGAGCAGTACTTC
cdr3_aa: CASSQEGAGGPREQYF
j_call: TRBJ2-7
clone_size: .
v_call: TRBV4-1
d_call: TRBD2

cdr3_nt: TGTGCCAGCAGCCGCCCGACGGGGTACACTGAAGCTTTCTTT
cdr3_aa: CASSRPTGYTEAFF
j_call: TRBJ1-1
clone_size: .
v_call: TRBV6-5
d_call: .

cdr3_nt: TGCGCCAGCAGCTTGGCCAGAGCGGGGGGGTCCAACGAGCAGTACTTC
cdr3_aa: CASSLARAGGSNEQYF
j_call: TRBJ2-7
clone_size: .
v_call: TRBV5-1
d_call: TRBD2

cdr3_nt: TGCGCCAGCAGTGAGTCTAACCGGGGTCTTGGCTACACCTTC
cdr3_aa: CASSESNRGLGYTF
j_call: TRBJ1-2
clone_size: .
v_call: TRBV10-2
d_call: .

cdr3_nt: TGTGCCTGGAGCGCTGGGACAGGGGGGGAAAAACTGTTTTTT
cdr3_aa: CAWSAGTGGEKLFF
j_call: TRBJ1-4
clone_size: .
v_call: TRBV30
d_call: TRBD1

cdr3_nt: TGTGCCAGCAGTAAAGAGGGTGCGACAGATACGCAGTATTTT
cdr3_aa: CASSKEGATDTQYF
j_call: TRBJ2-3
clone_size: .
v_call: TRBV4-2
d_call: .

cdr3_nt: TGCGCCAGCAGCTCCTTAGCGGGGGGGAACACCGGGGAGCTGTTTTTT
cdr3_aa: CASSSLAGGNTGELFF
j_call: TRBJ2-2
clone_size: .
v_call: TRBV5-1
d_call: TRBD2

cdr3_nt: TGTGCCAGCAGCTTGGGCCCCACGGTAGCTTCCTACGAGCAGTACTTC
cdr3_aa: CASSLGPTVASYEQYF
j_call: TRBJ2-7
clone_size: .
v_call: TRBV5-5
d_call: .